Sequencing of this TCR beta chain was carried out in a study of blood T cell repertoires in COVID-19. Turning to the study itself: Samples representing acute and convalescent COVID-19 were sourced from the United States, Italy and Spain. From T cells, B-cell-depleted T cells, or PBMCs came the material, which was cDNA or gDNA.

TCRdb keeps only in-frame clones here, not all; method: immunoSEQ multiplex PCR. Of just over 95,000 clones listed, approximately 80% are singletons. CDR3 length equals 15 residues. Germline CDR1 and CDR2: SGHNT and YYREEE (reference sequence). The J segment lost 1 base and the V segment lost 1 base, leaving 0 bases of the junction unmatched. The sequencing input was peripheral blood. The receptor comes from a man between 60 and 70 years old with acute or convalescent COVID-19. V usage is TRBV5-4 and J usage is TRBJ2-5; 11 positions agree with TRBD2. The CDR3 here is CASSLTSGSQETQYF. The CDR3 nucleotides are TGTGCCAGCAGCTTGACTAGCGGGAGCCAAGAGACCCAGTACTTC.